The rows below give T cell receptor beta chains drawn from one sample of a study of T cells in Graves' hyperthyroidism and ophthalmopathy. Each CDR3 protein gets one entry after TCRdb re-called the multiplex PCR reads with MiXCR. Of under 400,000 distinct CDR3 sequences detected, under 15% appear once; the ten largest clones hold 9.2%. The sample taken for sequencing was blood. The receptors shown here come from a woman aged 18-29 years with Graves' hyperthyroidism. Each CDR3 is given with its conserved first and last residue. The D gene is left open where the match is weak. Expanded clones get a size class; other rows say once, few or many, or leave the size out.

D,J,size,V,DNA,CDR3
NA,TRBJ2-7,many,TRBV4-1,TGCGCCAGCAGCCAAGGCCTCTTGCGGGATACGTACGAGCAGTACTTC,CASSQGLLRDTYEQYF
TRBD1,TRBJ1-1,many,TRBV20-1,TGCAGTGCTACAGGGACAGGGGGGACTGAAGCTTTCTTT,CSATGTGGTEAFF
NA,TRBJ2-7,many,TRBV20-1,TGCAGTGCTAGAGACACCGTCGGGGTTACCTACGAGCAGTACTTC,CSARDTVGVTYEQYF
TRBD1,TRBJ1-5,many,TRBV20-1,TGCAGTGCGTCGGGACAGGGTTGGGCGAATCAGCCCCAGCATTTT,CSASGQGWANQPQHF
TRBD1,TRBJ2-5,many,TRBV28,TGTGCCAGCGGCTCGGGACAGGGGAAAGAGACCCAGTACTTC,CASGSGQGKETQYF
NA,TRBJ1-1,NA,TRBV13,TGTGCCACCAGTAAGGAGAACACTGAAGCTTTCTTT,CATSKENTEAFF
TRBD1,TRBJ1-1,many,TRBV7-3,TGTGCCAGCAGCTTAGCAGGGGGCGTCACTGAAGCTTTCTTT,CASSLAGGVTEAFF
NA,TRBJ2-7,NA,TRBV20-1,TGCAGTGCTAGCCCCACGGACAGTTCAACCTACGAGCAGTACTTC,CSASPTDSSTYEQYF
NA,TRBJ1-2,many,TRBV24-1,TGTGCCACCAGTGATTCGGACAGTCCTAACTATGGCTACACCTTC,CATSDSDSPNYGYTF
TRBD1,TRBJ2-1,many,TRBV6-2/TRBV6-3,TGTGCCAGCAGCCTACAGGGGGCAGGGGAGCAGTTCTTC,CASSLQGAGEQFF
NA,TRBJ2-7,many,TRBV5-6,TGTGCCAGCAGCTTGGGACAGCCCCACTACGAGCAGTACTTC,CASSLGQPHYEQYF
TRBD2,TRBJ2-1,NA,TRBV5-4,TGTGCCAGCAGAGCCGGGACTAGCGGGATGACCTACAATGAGCAGTTCTTC,CASRAGTSGMTYNEQFF
NA,TRBJ2-7,NA,TRBV5-5,TGTCCCAGCAGCCCGGGGGCCGGGGAGGCCTACGAGCAGTACTTC,CPSSPGAGEAYEQYF
TRBD2,TRBJ2-1,NA,TRBV9,TGTGCCAGCAGCACCCCTCGGAGCGGGAGCGAAAATGAGCAGTTCTTC,CASSTPRSGSENEQFF
TRBD1,TRBJ2-1,many,TRBV6-1,TGTGCCAGCAGACAGGGGACAGGAGCCTACAATGAGCAGTTCTTC,CASRQGTGAYNEQFF
NA,TRBJ2-4,many,TRBV11-2,TGTGCCAGCAGCTTCTTCGACAGAGCCAAAAACATTCAGTACTTC,CASSFFDRAKNIQYF
TRBD1,TRBJ2-7,NA,TRBV4-1,TGCGCCAGCAGCCAAGGACAGGGGGCCTCCTACGAGCAGTACTTC,CASSQGQGASYEQYF
TRBD1,TRBJ2-7,many,TRBV28,TGTGCCAGCAGTATATCGTGGACAGGGAATGAGCAGTACTTC,CASSISWTGNEQYF
TRBD2,TRBJ2-7,many,TRBV20-1,TGCAGTGCTAGAGGGAGTAGCGGGACCACCTCAGGGTACGGGCAGTACTTC,CSARGSSGTTSGYGQYF
TRBD1,TRBJ1-5,many,TRBV12-3/TRBV12-4,TGTGCCAGCAGCCAACAGGGGACTCAGCCCCAGCATTTT,CASSQQGTQPQHF
NA,TRBJ2-7,NA,TRBV20-1,TGCAGTGCTAGAAGGGCAGGCCAAGGGCCTTCCTACGAGCAGTACTTC,CSARRAGQGPSYEQYF
NA,TRBJ1-5,many,TRBV20-1,TGCAGTGCTAGAGCCGGATCAGGGTCCAATAGCAATCAGCCCCAGCATTTT,CSARAGSGSNSNQPQHF
TRBD1,TRBJ1-2,few,TRBV10-1,TGCGCCAGCCGCCAAGGGACAGGGGTGAATGGCTACACCTTC,CASRQGTGVNGYTF
TRBD2,TRBJ2-1,many,TRBV12-3/TRBV12-4,TGTGCCAGCAGCCGTCGGGAGGTGTCCTACAATGAGCAGTTCTTC,CASSRREVSYNEQFF
TRBD1,TRBJ1-2,many,TRBV20-1,TGCAGTGCTAGAGATCGGGACAGGGGGCCGGGTGGCTACACCTTC,CSARDRDRGPGGYTF
TRBD2,TRBJ2-5,few,TRBV15,TGTGCCACCAGCAGAGCTGAGGGCAGGGAGGGTTGGGAGACCCAGTACTTC,CATSRAEGREGWETQYF
NA,TRBJ1-3,many,TRBV30,TGTGCCTGGAGTTATGGGGACCCGAGCTCTGGAAACACCATATATTTT,CAWSYGDPSSGNTIYF